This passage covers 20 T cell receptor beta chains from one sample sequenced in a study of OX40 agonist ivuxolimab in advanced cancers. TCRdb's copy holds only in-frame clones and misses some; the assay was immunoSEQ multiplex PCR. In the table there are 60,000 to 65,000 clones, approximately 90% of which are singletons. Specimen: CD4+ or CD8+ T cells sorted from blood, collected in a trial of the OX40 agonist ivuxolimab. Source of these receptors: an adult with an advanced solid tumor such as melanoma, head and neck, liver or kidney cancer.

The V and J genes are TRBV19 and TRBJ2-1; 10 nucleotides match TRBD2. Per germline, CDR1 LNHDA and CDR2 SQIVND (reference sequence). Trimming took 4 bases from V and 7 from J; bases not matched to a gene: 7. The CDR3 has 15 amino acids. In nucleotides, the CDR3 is TGTGCCAGTAGTACAACTAGCGGGGTTTTTAATGAGCAGTTCTTC. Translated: CASSTTSGVFNEQFF.

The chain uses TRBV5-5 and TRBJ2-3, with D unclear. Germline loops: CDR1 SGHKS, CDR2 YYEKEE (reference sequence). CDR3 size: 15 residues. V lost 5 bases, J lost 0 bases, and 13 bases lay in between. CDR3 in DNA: TGTGCCAGCAGGGATTGGGGATCTAGCACAGATACGCAGTATTTT. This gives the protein CASRDWGSSTDTQYF.

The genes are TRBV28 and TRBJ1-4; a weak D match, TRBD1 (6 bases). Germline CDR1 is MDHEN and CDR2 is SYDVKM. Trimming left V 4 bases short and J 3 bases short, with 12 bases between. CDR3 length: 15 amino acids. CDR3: CASSYTGLANEKLFF. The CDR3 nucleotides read TGTGCCAGCAGTTACACAGGGCTGGCTAATGAAAAACTGTTTTTT.

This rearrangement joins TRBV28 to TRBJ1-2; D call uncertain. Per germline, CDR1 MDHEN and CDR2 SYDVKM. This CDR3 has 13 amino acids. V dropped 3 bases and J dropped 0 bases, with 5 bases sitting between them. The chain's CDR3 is CASSFGTNYGYTF. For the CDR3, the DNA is TGTGCCAGCAGTTTTGGGACTAACTATGGCTACACCTTC.

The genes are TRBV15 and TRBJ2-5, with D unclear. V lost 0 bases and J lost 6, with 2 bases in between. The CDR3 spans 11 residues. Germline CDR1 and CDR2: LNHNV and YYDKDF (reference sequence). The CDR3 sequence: CATSRDQTQYF. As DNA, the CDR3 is TGTGCCACCAGCAGAGATCAGACCCAGTACTTC.

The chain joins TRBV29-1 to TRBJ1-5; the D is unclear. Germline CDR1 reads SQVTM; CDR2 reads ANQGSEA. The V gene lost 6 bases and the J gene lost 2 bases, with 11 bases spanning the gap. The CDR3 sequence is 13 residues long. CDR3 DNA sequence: TGCAGCGTCCTGGAGCAGGGCAATCAGCCCCAGCATTTT. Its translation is CSVLEQGNQPQHF.

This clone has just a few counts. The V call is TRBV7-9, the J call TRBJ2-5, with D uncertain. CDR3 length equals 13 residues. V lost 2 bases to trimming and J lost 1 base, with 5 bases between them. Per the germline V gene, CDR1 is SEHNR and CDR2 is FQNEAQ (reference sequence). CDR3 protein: CASSLKLQETQYF. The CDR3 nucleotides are TGTGCCAGCAGCTTAAAACTCCAAGAGACCCAGTACTTC.

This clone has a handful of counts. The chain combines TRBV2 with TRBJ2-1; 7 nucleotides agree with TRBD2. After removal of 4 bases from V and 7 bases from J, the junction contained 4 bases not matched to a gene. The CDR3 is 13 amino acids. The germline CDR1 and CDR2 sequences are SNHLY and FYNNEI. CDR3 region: CASSGRAGNEQFF. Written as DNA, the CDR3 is TGTGCCAGCAGTGGGCGAGCGGGAAATGAGCAGTTCTTC. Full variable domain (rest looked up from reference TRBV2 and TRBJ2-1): EPEVTQTPSHQVTQMGQEVILRCVPISNHLYFYWYRQILGQKVEFLVSFYNNEISEKSEIFDDQFSVERPDGSNFTLKIRSTKLEDSAMYFCASSGRAGNEQFFGPGTRLTVL.

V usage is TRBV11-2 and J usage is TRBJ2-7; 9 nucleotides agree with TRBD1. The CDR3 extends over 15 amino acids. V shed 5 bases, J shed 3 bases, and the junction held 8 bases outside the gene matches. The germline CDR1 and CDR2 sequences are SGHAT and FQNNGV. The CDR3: CASSHYSGQGYEQYF. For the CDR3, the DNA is TGTGCCAGCAGCCACTACTCGGGACAGGGCTACGAGCAGTACTTC.

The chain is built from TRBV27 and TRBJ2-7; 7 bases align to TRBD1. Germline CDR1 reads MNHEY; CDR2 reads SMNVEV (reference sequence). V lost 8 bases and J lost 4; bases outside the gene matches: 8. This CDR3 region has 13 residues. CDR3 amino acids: CASRDSPYYEQYF. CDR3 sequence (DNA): TGTGCCAGCCGGGACAGCCCATATTACGAGCAGTACTTC.

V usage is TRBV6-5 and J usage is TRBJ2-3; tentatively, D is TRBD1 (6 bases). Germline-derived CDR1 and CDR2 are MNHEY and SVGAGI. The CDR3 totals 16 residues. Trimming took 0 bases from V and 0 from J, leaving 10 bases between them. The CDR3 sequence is CASSYSWGPSTDTQYF. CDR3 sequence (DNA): TGTGCCAGCAGTTACTCTTGGGGGCCGAGCACAGATACGCAGTATTTT.

Written as DNA, the CDR3 is TGTGCCAGCAGCTTGAGTGCCGAAGCTTTCTTT. Protein sequence: CASSLSAEAFF. The V call is TRBV7-9, the J call TRBJ1-1; D is undetermined. From germline, CDR1 is SEHNR and CDR2 FQNEAQ (reference sequence). V was shortened by 3 bases and J by 8 bases, with 7 bases between the two germline ends. The CDR3 consists of 11 residues.

The CDR3 region has the DNA TGTGCCAGCAGCTTAGGAGCAGGGGGCGAGATCTACGAGCAGTACTTC. Its translation: CASSLGAGGEIYEQYF. The chain has TRBV7-9 and TRBJ2-7, with 8 bases lining up with TRBD1. Germline values: CDR1 SEHNR, CDR2 FQNEAQ (reference sequence). The CDR3 loop spans 16 amino acids. The ends lost 1 base at V and 3 bases at J; junction bases unmatched: 8.

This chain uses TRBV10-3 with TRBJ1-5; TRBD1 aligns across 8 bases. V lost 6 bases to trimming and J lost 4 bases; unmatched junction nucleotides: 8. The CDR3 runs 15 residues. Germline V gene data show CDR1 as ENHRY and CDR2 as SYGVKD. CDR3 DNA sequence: TGTGCCATCAGCAATGGACAGGGAGGGAATCAGCCCCAGCATTTT. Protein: CAISNGQGGNQPQHF.

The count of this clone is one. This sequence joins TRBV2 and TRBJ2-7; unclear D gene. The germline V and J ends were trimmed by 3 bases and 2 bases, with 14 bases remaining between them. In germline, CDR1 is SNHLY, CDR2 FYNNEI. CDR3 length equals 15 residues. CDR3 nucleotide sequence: TGTGCCAGCAGTGAGGAGAGTAACAGCCCCTACGAGCAGTACTTC. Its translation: CASSEESNSPYEQYF.

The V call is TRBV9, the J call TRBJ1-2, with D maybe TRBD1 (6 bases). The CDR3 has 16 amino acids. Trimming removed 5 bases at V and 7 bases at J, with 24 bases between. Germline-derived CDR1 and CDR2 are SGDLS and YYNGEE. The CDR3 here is CASSSGTITVRAGYTF. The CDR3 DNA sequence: TGTGCCAGCAGTTCCGGGACAATAACTGTACGGGCTGGCTACACCTTC.

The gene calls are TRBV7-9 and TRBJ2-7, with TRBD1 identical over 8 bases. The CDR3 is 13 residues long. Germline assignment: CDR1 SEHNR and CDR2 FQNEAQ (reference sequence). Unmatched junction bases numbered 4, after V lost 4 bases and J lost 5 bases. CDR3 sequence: CASSWTGFNEQYF. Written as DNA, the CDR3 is TGTGCCAGCAGCTGGACAGGGTTCAACGAGCAGTACTTC.

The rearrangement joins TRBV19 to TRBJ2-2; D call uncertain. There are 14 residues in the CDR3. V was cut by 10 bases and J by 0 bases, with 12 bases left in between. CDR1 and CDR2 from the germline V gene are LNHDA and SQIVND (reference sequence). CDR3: CATRFGANTGELFF. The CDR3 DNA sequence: TGTGCCACCCGGTTCGGCGCGAACACCGGGGAGCTGTTTTTT.

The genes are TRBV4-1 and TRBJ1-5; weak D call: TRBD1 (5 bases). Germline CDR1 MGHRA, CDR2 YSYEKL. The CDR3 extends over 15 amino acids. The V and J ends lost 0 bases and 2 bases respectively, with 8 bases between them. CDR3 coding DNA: TGCGCCAGCAGCCAAGAGATACAGGGCAATCAGCCCCAGCATTTT. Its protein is CASSQEIQGNQPQHF.

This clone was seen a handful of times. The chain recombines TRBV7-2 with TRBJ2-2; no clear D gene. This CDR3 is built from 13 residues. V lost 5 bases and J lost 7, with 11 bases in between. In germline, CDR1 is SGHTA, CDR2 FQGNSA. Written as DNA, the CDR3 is TGTGCCAGCAGCCGGGTTGGTGGCGGGGAGCTGTTTTTT. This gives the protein CASSRVGGGELFF. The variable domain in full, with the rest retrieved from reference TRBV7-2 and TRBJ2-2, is GAGVSQSPSNKVTEKGKDVELRCDPISGHTALYWYRQSLGQGLEFLIYFQGNSAPDKSGLPSDRFSAERTGGSVSTLTIQRTQQEDSAVYLCASSRVGGGELFFGEGSRLTVL.